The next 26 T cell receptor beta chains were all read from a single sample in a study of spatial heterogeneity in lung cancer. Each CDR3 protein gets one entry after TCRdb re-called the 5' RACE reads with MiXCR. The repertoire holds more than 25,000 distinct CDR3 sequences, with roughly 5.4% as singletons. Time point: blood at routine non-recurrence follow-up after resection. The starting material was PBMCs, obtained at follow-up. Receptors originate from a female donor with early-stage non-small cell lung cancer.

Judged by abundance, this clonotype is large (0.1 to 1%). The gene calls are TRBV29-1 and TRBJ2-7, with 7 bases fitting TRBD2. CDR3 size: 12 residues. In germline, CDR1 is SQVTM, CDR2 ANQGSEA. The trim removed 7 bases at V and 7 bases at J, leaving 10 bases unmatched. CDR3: CSGGGPGGEQYF. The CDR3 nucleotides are TGCAGCGGGGGAGGGCCTGGGGGAGAGCAGTACTTC.

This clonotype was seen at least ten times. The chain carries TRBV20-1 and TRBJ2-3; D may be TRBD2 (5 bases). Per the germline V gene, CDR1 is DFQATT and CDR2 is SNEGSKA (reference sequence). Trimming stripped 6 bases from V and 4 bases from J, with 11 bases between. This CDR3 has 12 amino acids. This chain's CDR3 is CSAHPGADTQYF. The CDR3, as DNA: TGCAGTGCCCACCCCGGGGCAGATACGCAGTATTTT.

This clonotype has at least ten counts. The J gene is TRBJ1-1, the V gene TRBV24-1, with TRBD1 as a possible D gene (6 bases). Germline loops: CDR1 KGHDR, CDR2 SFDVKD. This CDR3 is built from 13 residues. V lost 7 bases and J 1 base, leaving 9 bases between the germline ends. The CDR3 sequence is CATRDRSNTEAFF. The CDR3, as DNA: TGTGCCACCAGGGACAGATCGAACACTGAAGCTTTCTTT.

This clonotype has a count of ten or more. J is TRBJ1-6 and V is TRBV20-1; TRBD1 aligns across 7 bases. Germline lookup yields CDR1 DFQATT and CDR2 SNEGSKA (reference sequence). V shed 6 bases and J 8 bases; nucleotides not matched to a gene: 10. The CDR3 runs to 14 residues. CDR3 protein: CSAKFQGGDSPLHF. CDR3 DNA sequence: TGCAGTGCAAAATTCCAAGGGGGCGATTCACCCCTCCACTTT.

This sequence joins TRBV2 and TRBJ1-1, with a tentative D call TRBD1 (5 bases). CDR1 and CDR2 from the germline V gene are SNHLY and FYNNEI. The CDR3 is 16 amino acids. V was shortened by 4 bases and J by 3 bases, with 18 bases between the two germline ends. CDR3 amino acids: CASSGLAGHRYTEAFF. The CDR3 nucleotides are TGTGCCAGCAGTGGGCTGGCTGGACATAGATACACTGAAGCTTTCTTT. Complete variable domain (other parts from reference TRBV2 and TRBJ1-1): EPEVTQTPSHQVTQMGQEVILRCVPISNHLYFYWYRQILGQKVEFLVSFYNNEISEKSEIFDDQFSVERPDGSNFTLKIRSTKLEDSAMYFCASSGLAGHRYTEAFFGQGTRLTVV.

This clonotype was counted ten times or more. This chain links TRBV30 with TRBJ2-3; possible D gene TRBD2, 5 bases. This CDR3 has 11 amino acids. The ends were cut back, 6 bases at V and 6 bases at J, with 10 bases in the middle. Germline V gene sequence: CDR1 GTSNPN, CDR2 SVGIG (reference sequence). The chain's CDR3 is CACKTGDTQYF. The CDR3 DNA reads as TGTGCCTGTAAAACGGGGGATACGCAGTATTTT. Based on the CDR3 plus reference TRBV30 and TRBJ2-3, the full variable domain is SQTIHQWPATLVQPVGSPLSLECTVEGTSNPNLYWYRQAAGRGLQLLFYSVGIGQISSEVPQNLSASRPQDRQFILSSKKLLLSDSGFYLCACKTGDTQYFGPGTRLTVL.

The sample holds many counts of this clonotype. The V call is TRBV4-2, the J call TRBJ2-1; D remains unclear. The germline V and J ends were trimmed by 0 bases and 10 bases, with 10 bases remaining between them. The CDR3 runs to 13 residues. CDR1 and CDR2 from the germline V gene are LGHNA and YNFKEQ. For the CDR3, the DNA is TGTGCCAGCAGCCAAGAGTTCGACCGAGAGCAGTTCTTC. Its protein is CASSQEFDREQFF.

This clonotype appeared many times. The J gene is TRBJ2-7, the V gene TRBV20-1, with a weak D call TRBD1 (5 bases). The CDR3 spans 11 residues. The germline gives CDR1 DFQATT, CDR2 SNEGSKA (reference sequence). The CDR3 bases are TGCGGGGCAGGGTTTAAGAACGAGCAGTACTTC. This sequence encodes CGAGFKNEQYF.

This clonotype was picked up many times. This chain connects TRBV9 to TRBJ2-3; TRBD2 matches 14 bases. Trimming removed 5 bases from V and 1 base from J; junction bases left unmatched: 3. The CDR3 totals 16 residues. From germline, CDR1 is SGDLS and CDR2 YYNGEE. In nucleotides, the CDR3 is TGTGCCAGCAGACCGGGACTAGCGGGGGGCACAGATACGCAGTATTTT. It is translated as CASRPGLAGGTDTQYF.

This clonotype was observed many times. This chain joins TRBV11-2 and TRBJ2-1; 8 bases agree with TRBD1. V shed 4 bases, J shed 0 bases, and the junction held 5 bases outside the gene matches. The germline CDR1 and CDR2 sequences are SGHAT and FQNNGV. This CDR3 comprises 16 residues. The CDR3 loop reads CASSSSGGSSYNEQFF. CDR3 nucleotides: TGTGCCAGCAGCTCCTCAGGGGGCAGCTCCTACAATGAGCAGTTCTTC.

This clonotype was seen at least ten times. The CDR3 region has the DNA TGTGCCAGCGGGGGTAGCGGGTACGGAGAGCAGTACTTC. Residues: CASGGSGYGEQYF. The chain uses TRBV2 and TRBJ2-7; 7 bases line up with TRBD2. Looked up from germline, CDR1 is SNHLY and CDR2 is FYNNEI. V lost 8 bases to trimming and J lost 7 bases; unmatched junction nucleotides: 11. The CDR3 runs to 13 residues.

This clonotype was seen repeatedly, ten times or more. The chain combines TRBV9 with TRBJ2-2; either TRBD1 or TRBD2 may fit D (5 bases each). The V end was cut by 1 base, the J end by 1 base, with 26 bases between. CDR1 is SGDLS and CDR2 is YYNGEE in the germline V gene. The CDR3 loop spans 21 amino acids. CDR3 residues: CASSVKDPGAIPFRNTGELFF. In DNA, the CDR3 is TGTGCCAGCAGCGTAAAGGACCCCGGGGCAATCCCCTTCCGGAACACCGGGGAGCTGTTTTTT.

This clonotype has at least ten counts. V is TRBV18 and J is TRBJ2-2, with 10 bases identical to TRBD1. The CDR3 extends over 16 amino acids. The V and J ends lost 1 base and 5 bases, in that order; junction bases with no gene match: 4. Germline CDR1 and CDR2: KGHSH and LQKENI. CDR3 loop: CASSPQLDRGTGELFF. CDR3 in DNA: TGTGCCAGCTCACCACAACTGGACAGGGGGACCGGGGAGCTGTTTTTT.

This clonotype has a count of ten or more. CDR3 DNA sequence: TGCGCCAGCAGCCAATACACAGATACGCAGTATTTT. Translating it yields CASSQYTDTQYF. The chain employs TRBV5-1 and TRBJ2-3; D is uncertain. V lost 4 bases and J 2 bases, leaving 5 bases between the germline ends. The germline gives CDR1 SGHRS, CDR2 YFSETQ. CDR3 length equals 12 residues. The entire variable domain, with the rest obtained from reference TRBV5-1 and TRBJ2-3, is as follows: KAGVTQTPRYLIKTRGQQVTLSCSPISGHRSVSWYQQTPGQGLQFLFEYFSETQRNKGNFPGRFSGRQFSNSRSEMNVSTLELGDSALYLCASSQYTDTQYFGPGTRLTVL.

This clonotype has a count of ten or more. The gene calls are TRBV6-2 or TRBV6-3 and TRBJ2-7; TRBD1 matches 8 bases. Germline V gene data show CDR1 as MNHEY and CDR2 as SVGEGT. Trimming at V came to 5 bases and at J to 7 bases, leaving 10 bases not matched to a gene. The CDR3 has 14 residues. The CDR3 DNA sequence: TGTGCCAGCAGTGACGACAGGGGCCAGACGGAGCAGTACTTC. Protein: CASSDDRGQTEQYF.

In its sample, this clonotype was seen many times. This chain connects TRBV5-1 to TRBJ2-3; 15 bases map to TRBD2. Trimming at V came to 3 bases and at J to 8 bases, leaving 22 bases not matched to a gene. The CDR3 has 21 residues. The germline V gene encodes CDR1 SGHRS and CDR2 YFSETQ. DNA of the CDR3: TGCGCCAGCAGCTCCCTCGGACTAGCGGGGGGGCCCGATAGCCCTAAGGGTACGCAGTATTTT. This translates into CASSSLGLAGGPDSPKGTQYF.

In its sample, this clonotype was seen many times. CDR3 nucleotide sequence: TGTGCCAGCAGCCAACAGATCAACACTGAAGCTTTCTTT. Translated: CASSQQINTEAFF. This chain connects TRBV7-3 to TRBJ1-1; D is unclear. CDR3 length: 13 residues. Looked up from germline, CDR1 is SGHTA and CDR2 is FQGTGA. The germline V and J ends were trimmed by 5 bases and 2 bases, with 9 bases remaining between them.

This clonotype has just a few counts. The CDR3 region has the DNA TGCGCCAGCAGTGATTGGCCCAGCCAGTATTTT. Protein product: CASSDWPSQYF. This chain connects TRBV10-2 to TRBJ2-3, with unresolved D. V was pared by 3 bases and J by 12 bases, with 10 bases between. Germline loops: CDR1 WSHSY, CDR2 SAAADI. CDR3 length: 11 residues.

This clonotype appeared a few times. CDR3 sequence (DNA): TGTGCCAGCAGTCGGGACAGGATAAATTCACCCCTCCACTTT. Translating gives CASSRDRINSPLHF. V is TRBV28 and J is TRBJ1-6, with 8 bases that match TRBD1. Germline V gives CDR1 MDHEN, CDR2 SYDVKM. This CDR3 region has 14 residues. V was pared by 5 bases and J by 7 bases, with 4 bases of the junction left unmatched.

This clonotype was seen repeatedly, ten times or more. The CDR3 is CASSFDSRNTGELFF. Here the CDR3 DNA reads TGCGCCAGCAGCTTCGACAGCAGAAACACCGGGGAGCTGTTTTTT. The V gene is TRBV5-1, the J gene TRBJ2-2, with a weak D call TRBD1 (5 bases). Between the trimmed V and J ends, which lost 2 bases and 2 bases, there was a span of 10 bases. Germline CDR1 reads SGHRS; CDR2 reads YFSETQ. The CDR3 length is 15 residues.

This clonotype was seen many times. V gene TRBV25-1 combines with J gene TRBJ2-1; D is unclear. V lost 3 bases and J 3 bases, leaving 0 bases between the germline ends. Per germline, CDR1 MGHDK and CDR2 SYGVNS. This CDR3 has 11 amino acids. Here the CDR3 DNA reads TGTGCCAGCAGTGACTACAATGAGCAGTTCTTC. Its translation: CASSDYNEQFF.

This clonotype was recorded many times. CDR3 in amino acids: CASSLSLSTEAFF. CDR3 sequence (DNA): TGTGCCAGCAGCTTGTCATTGAGTACTGAAGCTTTCTTT. The genes are TRBV7-9 and TRBJ1-1; no clear D gene. Germline V lookup: CDR1 SEHNR, CDR2 FQNEAQ (reference sequence). The CDR3 totals 13 residues. V lost 3 bases and J lost 5, with 10 bases in between. Supplemented by reference TRBV7-9 and TRBJ1-1, the full variable domain reads DTGVSQNPRHKITKRGQNVTFRCDPISEHNRLYWYRQTLGQGPEFLTYFQNEAQLEKSRLLSDRFSAERPKGSFSTLEIQRTEQGDSAMYLCASSLSLSTEAFFGQGTRLTVV.

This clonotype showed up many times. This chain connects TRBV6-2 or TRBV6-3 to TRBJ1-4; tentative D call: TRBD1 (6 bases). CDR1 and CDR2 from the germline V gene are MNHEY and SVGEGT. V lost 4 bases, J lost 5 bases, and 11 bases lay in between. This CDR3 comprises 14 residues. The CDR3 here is CASSFIQGNEKLFF. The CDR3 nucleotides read TGTGCCAGCAGTTTCATCCAGGGGAATGAAAAACTGTTTTTT.

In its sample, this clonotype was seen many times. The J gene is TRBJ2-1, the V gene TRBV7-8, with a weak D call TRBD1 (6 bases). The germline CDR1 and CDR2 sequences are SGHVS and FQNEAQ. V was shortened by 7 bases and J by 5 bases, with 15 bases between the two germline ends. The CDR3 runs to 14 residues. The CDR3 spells CASTFLQGDNEQFF. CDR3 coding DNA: TGTGCCAGCACCTTCTTACAGGGTGACAATGAGCAGTTCTTC.

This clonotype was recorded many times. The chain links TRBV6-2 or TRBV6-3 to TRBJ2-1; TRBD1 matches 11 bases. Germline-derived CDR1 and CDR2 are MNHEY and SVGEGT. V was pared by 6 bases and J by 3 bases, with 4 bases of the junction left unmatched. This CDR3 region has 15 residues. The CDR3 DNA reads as TGTGCCAGCAGCTCCGGGACAGGGGGCTACAATGAGCAGTTCTTC. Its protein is CASSSGTGGYNEQFF.

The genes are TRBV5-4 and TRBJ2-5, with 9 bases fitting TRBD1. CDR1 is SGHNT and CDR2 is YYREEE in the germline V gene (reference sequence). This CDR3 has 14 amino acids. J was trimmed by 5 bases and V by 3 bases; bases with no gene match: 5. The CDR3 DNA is TGTGCCAGCAGCTCCTACAGGGGGCAGGAGACCCAGTACTTC. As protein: CASSSYRGQETQYF.